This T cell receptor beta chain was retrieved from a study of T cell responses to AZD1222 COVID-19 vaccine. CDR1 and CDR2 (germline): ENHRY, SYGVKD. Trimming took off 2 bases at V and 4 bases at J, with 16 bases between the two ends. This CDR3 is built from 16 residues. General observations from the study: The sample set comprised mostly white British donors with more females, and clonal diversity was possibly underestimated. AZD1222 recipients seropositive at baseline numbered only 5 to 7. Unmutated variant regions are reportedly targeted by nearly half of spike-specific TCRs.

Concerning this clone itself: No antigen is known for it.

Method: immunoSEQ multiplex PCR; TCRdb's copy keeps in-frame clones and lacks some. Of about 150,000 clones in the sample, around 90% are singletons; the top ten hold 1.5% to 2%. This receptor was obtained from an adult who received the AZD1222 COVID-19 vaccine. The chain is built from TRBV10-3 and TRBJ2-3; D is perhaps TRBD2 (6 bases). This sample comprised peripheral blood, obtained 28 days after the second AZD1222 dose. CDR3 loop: CAISEGEGLAPDTQYF. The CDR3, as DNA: TGTGCCATCAGTGAGGGTGAGGGACTTGCACCAGATACGCAGTATTTT.